This section outlines one T cell receptor (beta chain) sequence together with its context. What it binds is not known. The repertoire was sequenced with immunoSEQ multiplex PCR; TCRdb's copy has only in-frame clones and lacks some. The sample has tens of thousands of clones, 90% to 95% seen once. With baseline, cycle 4 day 1, and cycle 7 day 1 as timepoints, blood was sampled. The sample comes from a study of OX40 agonist ivuxolimab in advanced cancers. Overall study: Recorded diagnoses for dose-escalation patients were hepatocellular carcinoma, melanoma, renal cell or head and neck cancer. Three individuals attained partial responses, comprising one hepatocellular carcinoma case and two cutaneous melanoma cases. Study-wide results and limits: Low normalized T-cell clonal expansion also characterized some of the nonresponders.

CDR3 length: 11 amino acids. The germline V gene has CDR1 LGHNA and CDR2 YNFKEQ. Trimming shortened V by 5 bases and J by 7 bases, and 8 bases separated the two germline ends. Sequencing used CD4+ or CD8+ T cells sorted from blood, obtained in a trial of the OX40 agonist ivuxolimab. This chain connects TRBV4-2 to TRBJ1-1; no definite D call. The clonotype comes from an adult with an advanced solid tumor such as melanoma, head and neck, liver or kidney cancer. CDR3 amino acids: CASSWRDEAFF. The CDR3 nucleotides read TGTGCCAGCAGCTGGAGGGATGAAGCTTTCTTT.